This T cell receptor beta chain was captured in a study of OX40 agonist ivuxolimab in advanced cancers. Overall study context: Patients' therapy was ivuxolimab, an antibody that acts as an agonist of OX40 (CD134).

On this clone: Its antigen is not known.

Data came from immunoSEQ multiplex PCR; TCRdb stores just in-frame clones and leaves some out. Of 44,000 or so clones detected, approximately 85% appear once; the ten largest clones hold under 2%. CDR3 length equals 16 residues. Trimming took off 2 bases at V and 0 bases at J, with 10 bases between the two ends. Germline loops: CDR1 MDHEN, CDR2 SYDVKM. Whole-study findings and limits: The average count of expanded clones was higher among CD8+ T cells than among CD4+.

The clonotype was recovered from an adult with an advanced solid tumor such as melanoma, head and neck, liver or kidney cancer. The specimen comprised CD4+ or CD8+ T cells sorted from blood, sampled in a trial of the OX40 agonist ivuxolimab. The genes are TRBV28 and TRBJ1-4; no firm D call. The DNA of the CDR3 is TGTGCCAGCAGTTTAGCGAAGGCATCAACTAATGAAAAACTGTTTTTT. As protein: CASSLAKASTNEKLFF.